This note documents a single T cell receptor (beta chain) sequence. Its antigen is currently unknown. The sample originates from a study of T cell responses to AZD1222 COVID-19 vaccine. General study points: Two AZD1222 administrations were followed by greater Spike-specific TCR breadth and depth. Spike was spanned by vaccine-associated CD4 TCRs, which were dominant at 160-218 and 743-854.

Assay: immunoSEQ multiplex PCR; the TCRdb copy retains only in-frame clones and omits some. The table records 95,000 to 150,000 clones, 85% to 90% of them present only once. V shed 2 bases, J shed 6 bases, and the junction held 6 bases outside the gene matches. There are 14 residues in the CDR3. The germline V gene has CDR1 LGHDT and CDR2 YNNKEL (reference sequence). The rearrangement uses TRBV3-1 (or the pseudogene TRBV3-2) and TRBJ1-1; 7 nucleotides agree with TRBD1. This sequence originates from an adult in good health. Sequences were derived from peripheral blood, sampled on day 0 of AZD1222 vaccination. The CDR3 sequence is CASSQRTGISEAFF. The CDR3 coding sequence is TGTGCCAGCAGCCAAAGGACAGGAATCTCTGAAGCTTTCTTT.